This T cell receptor beta chain was sequenced for a study of blood T cell repertoires in COVID-19. Turning to the study itself: Sites across the United States, Italy and Spain contributed samples from acute and convalescent COVID-19. T cells, B-cell-depleted T cells, or PBMCs supplied cDNA or gDNA.

Per the germline V gene, CDR1 is SGHVS and CDR2 is FNYEAQ. The CDR3 sequence is 16 residues long. V gave up 5 bases and J gave up 5 bases; unmatched junction bases: 11. Clones were read by immunoSEQ multiplex PCR, and TCRdb kept only the in-frame ones, dropping some. Found here are about 220,000 clones, 65% to 90% of them singletons; the top ten hold about 2%. The sample taken for sequencing was peripheral blood. The sequence was collected from a man aged 35-49 years who had recovered from COVID-19. The chain carries TRBV7-6 and TRBJ2-1; TRBD2 aligns across 8 bases. CDR3 sequence: CASSIGTGGRNNEQFF. CDR3 nucleotide sequence: TGTGCCAGCAGCATAGGAACGGGGGGGCGGAACAATGAGCAGTTCTTC.